This T cell receptor (beta chain) was captured by sequencing in a study of shared clonotypes between healthy human individuals. Sequenced by immunoSEQ multiplex PCR; TCRdb stores in-frame clones only, minus some. Of around 83,000 clones listed, roughly three fifths are singletons. The J segment lost 10 bases and the V segment lost 4 bases, leaving 7 bases of the junction unmatched. Germline V gives CDR1 SGHTA, CDR2 FQGNSA. The CDR3 totals 13 residues. This clone was counted a few times. This rearrangement joins TRBV7-2 to TRBJ2-3; 8 positions match TRBD2. The sample was memory CD8+ T cells sorted from blood. Indicated subset: CD45RO+ cells pooled with CCR7-negative TemRA cells. This receptor was taken from a young man in good health. The CDR3 bases are TGTGCCAGCAGCTCGATTATAGCGGGATCGCAGTATTTT. This sequence encodes CASSSIIAGSQYF. The variable domain in full, completed from reference TRBV7-2 and TRBJ2-3, reads GAGVSQSPSNKVTEKGKDVELRCDPISGHTALYWYRQSLGQGLEFLIYFQGNSAPDKSGLPSDRFSAERTGGSVSTLTIQRTQQEDSAVYLCASSSIIAGSQYFGPGTRLTVL.